One and the same sample provided the 10 T cell receptor beta chains below, sequenced in a study of human T cells and chemical hapten exposure. TCRdb called the RACE reads again in MiXCR, with one record for every CDR3 protein. The sample includes 130,000 or so distinct CDR3 sequences, roughly 9.5% of them seen just once. The time point: healthy volunteer bleed at 2 weeks. Sequencing started from total RNA isolated from unfractionated whole blood. The sequenced material came from whole blood. All receptors come from a male donor in good health. Some clones in this sample may be carry-over from other donors' samples.

This clonotype was detected many times. The rearrangement joins TRBV27 to TRBJ2-7; TRBD2 aligns across 8 bases. The CDR3 runs 14 residues. The V segment lost 5 bases and the J segment 4 bases; nucleotides outside the gene matches: 7. Germline CDR1 reads MNHEY; CDR2 reads SMNVEV (reference sequence). The CDR3 is CASSRSGSEYEQYF. CDR3 DNA sequence: TGTGCCAGCAGTCGGAGCGGGAGTGAGTACGAGCAGTACTTC.

This clonotype was seen a handful of times. The V and J genes are TRBV18 and TRBJ1-2, with D unclear. Germline lookup yields CDR1 KGHSH and CDR2 LQKENI. Between the trimmed V and J ends, which lost 1 base and 2 bases, there was a span of 8 bases. This CDR3 has 14 residues. CDR3 region: CASSPQRGNYGYTF. The CDR3 bases are TGTGCCAGCTCACCACAGAGAGGGAACTATGGCTACACCTTC. Full variable domain (rest looked up from reference TRBV18 and TRBJ1-2): NAGVMQNPRHLVRRRGQEARLRCSPMKGHSHVYWYRQLPEEGLKFMVYLQKENIIDESGMPKERFSAEFPKEGPSILRIQQVVRGDSAAYFCASSPQRGNYGYTFGSGTRLTVV.

This clonotype was seen more than once but under ten times. This chain connects TRBV6-1 to TRBJ2-1, with 11 bases aligning to TRBD2. J gave up 2 bases and V 8 bases, and 5 bases lay outside the gene matches. Germline V gene data show CDR1 as MNHNS and CDR2 as SASEGT. The CDR3 has 15 amino acids. Here the CDR3 reads CASGETSGAYNEQFF. Here the CDR3 DNA reads TGTGCCAGCGGGGAGACTAGCGGGGCCTACAATGAGCAGTTCTTC.

This clonotype was picked up many times. V is TRBV7-8 and J is TRBJ2-1; 7 bases fit TRBD2. J gave up 7 bases and V 1 base, and 10 bases lay outside the gene matches. The CDR3 totals 16 residues. Germline lookup yields CDR1 SGHVS and CDR2 FQNEAQ. In DNA form, the CDR3 reads TGTGCCAGCAGCTTAGAGCGGGAAAGTAGCAGGAATGAGCAGTTCTTC. Translation: CASSLERESSRNEQFF. Together with reference TRBV7-8 and TRBJ2-1, the CDR3 gives the full variable domain: GAGVSQSPRYKVAKRGQDVALRCDPISGHVSLFWYQQALGQGPEFLTYFQNEAQLDKSGLPSDRFFAERPEGSVSTLKIQRTQQEDSAVYLCASSLERESSRNEQFFGPGTRLTVL.

This clonotype was counted at least ten times. The chain links TRBV6-2 or TRBV6-3 to TRBJ2-2; TRBD2 matches 7 bases. This CDR3 has 13 residues. Germline CDR1 MNHEY, CDR2 SVGEGT. V dropped 10 bases and J dropped 5; count of bases not matched to a gene: 7. The CDR3 sequence: CAIGGGRTGELFF. The DNA of the CDR3 is TGTGCCATAGGCGGGGGTCGGACCGGGGAGCTGTTTTTT.

This clonotype was counted at least ten times. V and J are TRBV6-5 and TRBJ2-3; D is ambiguous. V was shortened by 6 bases and J by 0 bases, with 10 bases between the two germline ends. The CDR3 has 14 residues. Germline CDR1 MNHEY, CDR2 SVGAGI. In DNA form, the CDR3 reads TGTGCCAGCAGAGGCATCCTTAGCACAGATACGCAGTATTTT. Its protein is CASRGILSTDTQYF.

In its sample, this clonotype was seen a few times. This chain uses TRBV7-2 with TRBJ2-7, with D possibly matching TRBD2 (7 bases). CDR1 is SGHTA and CDR2 is FQGNSA in the germline V gene. The V end lost 1 base, the J end lost 2 bases, and 12 bases lay between the germline ends. The CDR3 has 15 amino acids. The CDR3 coding sequence is TGTGCCAGCAGCTTAGAGGGGGGGCCGACCTACGAGCAGTACTTC. It translates to CASSLEGGPTYEQYF.

Ten or more counts support this clonotype. CDR3 in DNA: TGTGCCAGCTCACCTGGGACAGCGAATCAGCCCCAGCATTTT. Translated: CASSPGTANQPQHF. The chain recombines TRBV18 with TRBJ1-5; 7 bases match TRBD1. Germline V lookup: CDR1 KGHSH, CDR2 LQKENI. This CDR3 spans 14 amino acids. The V and J ends lost 3 bases and 4 bases, in that order; junction bases with no gene match: 3.

This clonotype has more than one count but fewer than ten. The chain uses TRBV9 and TRBJ2-7, with TRBD1 matching 8 bases. V shed 3 bases, J shed 3 bases, and the junction held 2 bases outside the gene matches. From germline, CDR1 is SGDLS and CDR2 YYNGEE. This CDR3 is 13 amino acids long. CDR3 nucleotides: TGTGCCAGCAGCGACACAGGGGGCTACGAGCAGTACTTC. Protein product: CASSDTGGYEQYF.

This clonotype occurred many times. This rearrangement joins TRBV12-3 or TRBV12-4 to TRBJ2-5; TRBD2 matches 9 bases. Trimming removed 0 bases from V and 4 bases from J; junction bases left unmatched: 3. The CDR3 runs to 15 residues. The DNA of the CDR3 is TGTGCCAGCAGTTTAGCGAGTAGCGGGAGAGAGACCCAGTACTTC. This sequence encodes CASSLASSGRETQYF.